These T cell receptor beta chains were read from a single sample in a study of CD8 T cells in Susac syndrome. Each CDR3 protein gets one entry after TCRdb re-called the immunoSEQ multiplex PCR reads with MiXCR. Of about 150,000 distinct CDR3 sequences listed, 85% to 95% are singletons. Sequencing was performed on CD8+ T cells from PBMCs. These TCRs come from a human donor with multiple sclerosis. Each CDR3 is given with its conserved first and last residue. Fields, in order: D gene, clone size, V gene, J gene, CDR3 protein, CDR3 DNA. The D gene is left open where the match is weak. Size is stated for part of the rows, as once, few or many counts, or as a class when the clone is expanded.

.,.,TRBV29-1,TRBJ2-1,CSVESPGSEQFF,TGCAGCGTTGAGTCCCCGGGGAGTGAGCAGTTCTTC
TRBD1,.,TRBV9,TRBJ1-1,CASSAGGPEAFF,TGTGCCAGCAGCGCAGGGGGACCTGAAGCTTTCTTT
TRBD1,.,TRBV24-1,TRBJ2-7,CATSDGQGGYEQYF,TGTGCCACCAGTGACGGACAGGGAGGCTACGAGCAGTACTTC
TRBD2,.,TRBV10-3,TRBJ2-3,CAIRGLAGLTDTQYF,TGTGCCATCAGGGGACTAGCGGGGCTCACAGATACGCAGTATTTT
.,.,TRBV3-1,TRBJ2-5,CASSQVSGTNQETQYF,TGTGCCAGCAGCCAAGTCTCCGGGACCAACCAAGAGACCCAGTACTTC
TRBD1,.,TRBV9,TRBJ1-5,CASSARPTTGTSNQPQHF,TGTGCCAGCAGCGCCCGCCCAACGACAGGGACTAGCAATCAGCCCCAGCATTTT
TRBD2,.,TRBV7-8,TRBJ2-7,CASSLPGTRIYEQYF,TGTGCCAGCAGCTTACCCGGGACTAGGATATACGAGCAGTACTTC
.,.,TRBV27,TRBJ1-2,CASSLAEPGGYGYTF,TGTGCCAGCAGTTTGGCGGAGCCGGGGGGATATGGCTACACCTTC
.,.,TRBV7-8,TRBJ2-5,CASSLAMGPYQETQYF,TGTGCCAGCAGCTTAGCGATGGGCCCGTACCAAGAGACCCAGTACTTC
.,.,TRBV5-6,TRBJ2-7,CASSLWDRPSSEQYF,TGTGCCAGCAGCCTATGGGACCGACCCTCGAGCGAGCAGTACTTC
.,.,TRBV7-8,TRBJ1-5,CASSLGPITNQPQHF,TGTGCCAGCAGCTTAGGACCGATCACCAATCAGCCCCAGCATTTT
.,.,TRBV7-9,TRBJ2-3,CASSLPGREDTQYF,TGTGCCAGCAGCTTACCAGGTAGAGAGGATACGCAGTATTTT
.,.,TRBV27,TRBJ2-7,CASNGGAPYEQYF,TGTGCCAGCAACGGGGGCGCGCCCTACGAGCAGTACTTC
TRBD2,.,TRBV9,TRBJ2-1,CASSVEGLAGDEQFF,TGTGCCAGCAGCGTAGAGGGGCTAGCGGGCGATGAGCAGTTCTTC
.,.,TRBV9,TRBJ1-2,CASSYGRNVGYTF,TGTGCCAGCAGCTACGGACGGAACGTGGGCTACACCTTC
TRBD2,.,TRBV6-5,TRBJ2-7,CASSYSARSRGTSYEQYF,TGTGCCAGCAGTTACTCGGCCCGTTCGCGGGGGACCTCCTACGAGCAGTACTTC
.,.,TRBV15,TRBJ2-2,CATSRERPGTGTGELFF,TGTGCCACCAGCAGAGAGCGGCCAGGTACAGGAACCGGGGAGCTGTTTTTT
.,.,TRBV7-9,TRBJ1-2,CASSLAAAVYGYTF,TGTGCCAGCAGCTTAGCGGCCGCAGTGTACGGCTACACCTTC
.,once,TRBV20-1,TRBJ2-7,CSALRTDWSSYEQYF,TGCAGTGCTTTACGGACAGACTGGAGCTCCTACGAGCAGTACTTC
TRBD1,.,TRBV27,TRBJ1-4,CASNPTGDGATNEKLFF,TGTGCCAGCAACCCGACAGGGGATGGGGCAACTAATGAAAAACTGTTTTTT
.,.,TRBV7-9,TRBJ1-1,CASSPPGNTEAFF,TGTGCCAGCAGCCCCCCCGGGAACACTGAAGCTTTCTTT
.,.,TRBV4-1,TRBJ2-2,CASSQPSSRVELFF,TGCGCCAGCAGCCAACCCTCCTCGAGAGTGGAGCTGTTTTTT
.,.,TRBV14,TRBJ1-1,CASSQDPGNTEAFF,TGTGCCAGCAGCCAAGATCCAGGGAACACTGAAGCTTTCTTT
.,once,TRBV6-1,TRBJ1-6,CASSPQLRDLANSPLHF,TGTGCCAGCAGTCCACAACTTAGGGATCTGGCGAATTCACCCCTCCACTTT
.,once,TRBV5-1,TRBJ2-7,CASSARPGEQYF,TGCGCCAGCAGCGCCCGACCGGGCGAGCAGTACTTC
.,.,TRBV29-1,TRBJ1-1,CSVVVRDRIEAFF,TGCAGCGTTGTAGTGCGGGACCGTATAGAAGCTTTCTTT
TRBD1,.,TRBV10-3,TRBJ1-4,CAIIDTGTGKIGTNEKLFF,TGTGCCATCATTGATACCGGGACAGGGAAAATCGGCACTAATGAAAAACTGTTTTTT
TRBD2,.,TRBV7-2,TRBJ2-1,CASSFSGGRYNEQFF,TGTGCCAGCAGCTTTAGCGGGGGGCGCTACAATGAGCAGTTCTTC
.,.,TRBV30,TRBJ1-1,CAWSVVRTGFEAFF,TGTGCCTGGAGTGTAGTAAGGACCGGATTCGAAGCTTTCTTT
.,.,TRBV6-5,TRBJ2-2,CASSPSVSDTGELFF,TGTGCCAGCAGTCCCAGTGTATCGGACACCGGGGAGCTGTTTTTT
.,once,TRBV9,TRBJ1-1,CASSVGQAMNTEAFF,TGTGCCAGCAGCGTAGGGCAGGCGATGAACACTGAAGCTTTCTTT
.,.,TRBV30,TRBJ1-1,CAWSLVRNTEAFF,TGTGCCTGGAGTTTGGTACGAAACACTGAAGCTTTCTTT
.,.,TRBV7-8,TRBJ2-5,CASRGMSKQETQYF,TGTGCCAGCCGAGGGATGAGCAAACAAGAGACCCAGTACTTC
.,.,TRBV18,TRBJ1-5,CASSPSRFIEQPQHF,TGTGCCAGCTCACCATCTCGATTTATCGAGCAGCCCCAGCATTTT
TRBD2,.,TRBV20-1,TRBJ2-7,CSARAGFTSGVRGYEQYF,TGCAGTGCTAGAGCGGGGTTCACTAGCGGGGTCCGGGGTTACGAGCAGTACTTC
.,.,TRBV6-2/TRBV6-3,TRBJ2-7,CASSSWGRVPYEQYF,TGTGCCAGCAGTTCCTGGGGCAGGGTCCCCTACGAGCAGTACTTC
.,.,TRBV29-1,TRBJ2-3,CSVGGLRKDPGDTQYF,TGCAGCGTTGGGGGGCTCAGGAAAGACCCGGGGGATACGCAGTATTTT
.,.,TRBV7-9,TRBJ2-7,CASSARFSSSYEQYF,TGTGCCAGCAGCGCCAGATTCTCCAGCTCCTACGAGCAGTACTTC
.,.,TRBV9,TRBJ2-1,CASSPGGRGLYNEQFF,TGTGCCAGCAGCCCAGGGGGGAGGGGGCTGTACAATGAGCAGTTCTTC
.,.,TRBV6-1,TRBJ2-5,CASREAGLMQETQYF,TGTGCCAGCAGGGAAGCAGGTCTAATGCAAGAGACCCAGTACTTC
.,.,TRBV9,TRBJ2-7,CASSVGEESYEQYF,TGTGCCAGCAGCGTAGGAGAGGAATCCTACGAGCAGTACTTC